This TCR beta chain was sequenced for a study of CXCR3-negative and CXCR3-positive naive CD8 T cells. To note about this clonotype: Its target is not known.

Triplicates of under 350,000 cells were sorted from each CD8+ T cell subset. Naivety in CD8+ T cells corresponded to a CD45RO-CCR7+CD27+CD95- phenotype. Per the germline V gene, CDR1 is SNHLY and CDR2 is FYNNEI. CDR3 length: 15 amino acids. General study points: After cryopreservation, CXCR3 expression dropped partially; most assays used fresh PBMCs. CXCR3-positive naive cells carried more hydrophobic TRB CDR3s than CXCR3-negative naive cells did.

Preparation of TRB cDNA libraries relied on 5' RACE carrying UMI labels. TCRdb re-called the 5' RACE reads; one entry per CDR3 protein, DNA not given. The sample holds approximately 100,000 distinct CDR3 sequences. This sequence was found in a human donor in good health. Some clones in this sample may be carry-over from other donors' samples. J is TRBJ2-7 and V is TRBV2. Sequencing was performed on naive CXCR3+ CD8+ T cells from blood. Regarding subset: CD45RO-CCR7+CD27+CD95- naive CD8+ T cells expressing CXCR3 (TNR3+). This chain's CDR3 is CASTGRPDPFYEQYF.